The 27 T cell receptor beta chains below were found in one sample sequenced in a study of blood T cell repertoires in COVID-19. Generated by immunoSEQ multiplex PCR, the TCRdb table keeps only in-frame clones and is missing some. Of roughly 250,000 clones listed, more than 85% were seen once; the top ten hold roughly 0.8%. The sequenced sample consisted of peripheral blood. The receptors here all came from a man aged 30 to 39 with acute or convalescent COVID-19.

The genes are TRBV9 and TRBJ2-3, with 8 bases lining up with TRBD2. This CDR3 comprises 17 residues. Germline V CDR1 and CDR2: SGDLS, YYNGEE. V trimming: 0 bases; J trimming: 2 bases; junction bases outside the gene matches: 8. The DNA for the CDR3 is TGTGCCAGCAGCGTAGGGGGAGCGGGGGCACTCACAGATACGCAGTATTTT. Translation gives CASSVGGAGALTDTQYF.

The chain employs TRBV30 and TRBJ1-1; the D gene is possibly TRBD1 (6 bases). Deletions cut 3 bases from V and 10 bases from J, with 15 bases between. Germline loops: CDR1 GTSNPN, CDR2 SVGIG (reference sequence). CDR3 length: 12 amino acids. In DNA form, the CDR3 reads TGTGCCTGGAGCCAACAGGGATTGGGAGCTTTCTTT. Residues: CAWSQQGLGAFF.

The chain has TRBV6-5 and TRBJ1-1; the match to TRBD1 covers 7 bases. The CDR3 loop spans 14 amino acids. From germline, CDR1 is MNHEY and CDR2 SVGAGI. The junction had 3 bases not matched to a gene; V was cut back by 2 bases and J by 3 bases. The CDR3 region has the DNA TGTGCCAGCAGTTACCGACAGGGAGACACTGAAGCTTTCTTT. Its translation: CASSYRQGDTEAFF.

This clone turned up a few times. V gene TRBV19 combines with J gene TRBJ1-2, with TRBD1 identical over 7 bases. The germline V gene encodes CDR1 LNHDA and CDR2 SQIVND (reference sequence). V trimming: 0 bases; J trimming: 2 bases; junction bases outside the gene matches: 0. The CDR3 length is 14 residues. The CDR3 loop is CASSIDRGNYGYTF. The DNA of the CDR3 is TGTGCCAGTAGTATAGACAGGGGGAACTATGGCTACACCTTC.

The chain recombines TRBV11-3 with TRBJ1-6, with D maybe TRBD1 (5 bases). The ends were cut back, 5 bases at V and 7 bases at J, with 15 bases in the middle. Germline V gene lookup returns CDR1 SGHNT and CDR2 YENEEA. This CDR3 has 15 amino acids. Written as DNA, the CDR3 is TGTGCCAGCAGCCAGGGCGGTCAAAGGAATTCACCCCTCCACTTT. Protein sequence: CASSQGGQRNSPLHF.

The sample holds a few counts of this clone. The CDR3 DNA reads TGTGCCAGCAGTAGGGACAGGTACTACGAGCAGTACTTC. It specifies CASSRDRYYEQYF. The chain is built from TRBV28 and TRBJ2-7; 8 nucleotides agree with TRBD1. This CDR3 region has 13 residues. V gave up 5 bases and J gave up 3 bases; unmatched junction bases: 3. Germline lookup yields CDR1 MDHEN and CDR2 SYDVKM.

Concerning this clone itself: Other DNA variants within this sample encode the same CDR3. CDR3 protein: CASSVSGSTDTQYF. For the CDR3, the DNA is TGTGCCAGCAGCGTAAGCGGGAGTACAGATACGCAGTATTTT. This rearrangement joins TRBV9 to TRBJ2-3, with TRBD2 identical over 8 bases. CDR3 length: 14 amino acids. The V gene end was trimmed by 1 base and the J gene end by 3 bases; junction bases not matched to a gene: 1. Germline lookup yields CDR1 SGDLS and CDR2 YYNGEE.

V and J are TRBV28 and TRBJ1-3, with D possibly being TRBD1 (5 bases). V was pared by 2 bases and J by 0 bases, with 11 bases between. The CDR3 has 16 residues. Per the germline V gene, CDR1 is MDHEN and CDR2 is SYDVKM. This chain's CDR3 is CASSLDSYLSGNTIYF. The CDR3, as DNA: TGTGCCAGCAGTTTAGACAGCTATCTCTCTGGAAACACCATATATTTT.

This clone is a singleton in its sample. The rearrangement links TRBV3-1 (or the pseudogene TRBV3-2) to TRBJ2-1; D gene ambiguous. The V gene's germline CDR1 is LGHDT and CDR2 YNNKEL (reference sequence). The CDR3 length is 13 residues. V was shortened by 4 bases and J by 6 bases, with 10 bases between the two germline ends. CDR3 sequence (DNA): TGTGCCAGCAGCCCCCGACATGGCAATGAGCAGTTCTTC. It specifies CASSPRHGNEQFF.

This chain connects TRBV11-3 to TRBJ1-5, with TRBD1 identical over 7 bases. V trimming: 10 bases; J trimming: 3 bases; junction bases outside the gene matches: 9. CDR1 SGHNT and CDR2 YENEEA come from the germline V gene. The CDR3 has 14 residues. CDR3 protein: CATTEDRNNQPQHF. CDR3 nucleotide sequence: TGTGCCACCACCGAGGACAGGAACAATCAGCCCCAGCATTTT.

The rearrangement uses TRBV5-6 and TRBJ1-3; 9 nucleotides align to TRBD1. With V trimmed by 0 bases and J by 2 bases, 0 bases remained unmatched. The germline gives CDR1 SGHDT, CDR2 YYEEEE. CDR3 length equals 15 residues. CDR3 sequence reads: CASSLGDRAGNTIYF. CDR3 nucleotides: TGTGCCAGCAGCTTGGGGGACAGGGCTGGAAACACCATATATTTT.

The chain links TRBV4-2 to TRBJ1-6; 8 bases are a match to TRBD1. The CDR3 totals 16 residues. Losses at the gene ends were 4 bases for V and 5 bases for J; bases not matched to a gene: 7. Germline values: CDR1 LGHNA, CDR2 YNFKEQ. CDR3 nucleotides: TGTGCCAGCAGCCCGCAGGGGGCGCGTGATAATTCACCCCTCCACTTT. As protein: CASSPQGARDNSPLHF.

This chain links TRBV12-5 with TRBJ2-2; 7 nucleotides match TRBD2. Germline CDR1 reads LGHNT; CDR2 reads FRNRAP. CDR3 length: 17 residues. Trimming at V came to 1 base and at J to 5 bases, leaving 10 bases not matched to a gene. DNA of the CDR3: TGTGCTAGTGGTTTGGCGAGCGGGATTGGATATACCGGGGAGCTGTTTTTT. This gives the protein CASGLASGIGYTGELFF.

The chain recombines TRBV19 with TRBJ2-1; possibly TRBD1 for D (6 bases). CDR3 length: 16 amino acids. Between the trimmed V and J ends, which lost 3 bases and 0 bases, there was a span of 12 bases. The germline V gene encodes CDR1 LNHDA and CDR2 SQIVND (reference sequence). The CDR3, as DNA: TGTGCCAGTAGTATCCCCAGGGGTAGCTCCTACAATGAGCAGTTCTTC. Protein product: CASSIPRGSSYNEQFF.

The chain combines TRBV6-5 with TRBJ1-4; 8 bases line up with TRBD1. V was clipped by 4 bases and J by 6 bases; unmatched bases: 4. The CDR3 length is 14 residues. Germline V CDR1 and CDR2: MNHEY, SVGAGI. CDR3 bases: TGTGCCAGCAGTTGGGACAGGCGTTATGAAAAACTGTTTTTT. Encoded protein: CASSWDRRYEKLFF.

The genes are TRBV5-6 and TRBJ2-7; 7 bases are shared with TRBD2. Germline V gene lookup returns CDR1 SGHDT and CDR2 YYEEEE. CDR3 size: 16 residues. V was clipped by 4 bases and J by 0 bases; unmatched bases: 10. The CDR3 DNA sequence: TGTGCCAGCAGCCCCTTGGCGGGGGTTATCTCCTACGAGCAGTACTTC. The encoded protein is CASSPLAGVISYEQYF. The complete variable domain, with remaining parts taken from reference TRBV5-6 and TRBJ2-7, reads DAGVTQSPTHLIKTRGQQVTLRCSPKSGHDTVSWYQQALGQGPQFIFQYYEEEERQRGNFPDRFSGHQFPNYSSELNVNALLLGDSALYLCASSPLAGVISYEQYFGPGTRLTVT.

The CDR3 DNA reads TGTGCCAGCAGCTCCCCGGGACAGGGATCCTACGCTTTCTTT. Translating gives CASSSPGQGSYAFF. This chain links TRBV11-2 with TRBJ1-1, with 9 positions matching TRBD1. The CDR3 loop spans 14 amino acids. V lost 4 bases and J lost 11; bases outside the gene matches: 11. From germline, CDR1 is SGHAT and CDR2 FQNNGV. The complete variable domain, with remaining parts taken from reference TRBV11-2 and TRBJ1-1, reads EAGVAQSPRYKIIEKRQSVAFWCNPISGHATLYWYQQILGQGPKLLIQFQNNGVVDDSQLPKDRFSAERLKGVDSTLKIQPAKLEDSAVYLCASSSPGQGSYAFFGQGTRLTVV.

The J gene is TRBJ2-3, the V gene TRBV4-2, with TRBD2 identical over 8 bases. CDR1 LGHNA and CDR2 YNFKEQ come from the germline V gene. The CDR3 loop spans 15 amino acids. J gave up 6 bases and V 0 bases, and 5 bases lay outside the gene matches. CDR3 bases: TGTGCCAGCAGCCAAGAAATTAGCGGGGTGGATACGCAGTATTTT. Translation: CASSQEISGVDTQYF.

The chain carries TRBV6-4 and TRBJ2-3; 11 bases map to TRBD2. This CDR3 has 15 residues. V shed 6 bases and J 1 base; nucleotides not matched to a gene: 3. Germline V gene sequence: CDR1 MRHNA, CDR2 SNTAGT. The CDR3 DNA reads as TGTGCCAGCAGCCTACTAGCGGGGGGCACAGATACGCAGTATTTT. Its translation is CASSLLAGGTDTQYF.

This rearrangement joins TRBV5-1 to TRBJ1-6; D is unresolved. CDR1 and CDR2 (germline): SGHRS, YFSETQ. The CDR3 runs to 15 residues. V dropped 2 bases and J dropped 0 bases, with 6 bases sitting between them. Here the CDR3 reads CASSFESSYNSPLHF. The CDR3 coding sequence is TGCGCCAGCAGCTTCGAGAGCTCCTATAATTCACCCCTCCACTTT.

Points on this clone: This specimen includes other DNA sequences encoding the same CDR3. The V call is TRBV5-4, the J call TRBJ1-3; D is undetermined. The germline V gene encodes CDR1 SGHNT and CDR2 YYREEE (reference sequence). The CDR3 is 14 amino acids. Trimming shortened V by 2 bases and J by 0 bases, and 6 bases separated the two germline ends. The CDR3 loop is CASSFAGSGNTIYF. The CDR3 coding sequence is TGTGCCAGCAGCTTCGCGGGCTCTGGAAACACCATATATTTT.

The DNA of the CDR3 is TGTGCCAGCTCACCCCTACAGGATTCGCAAGATACGCAGTATTTT. This gives the protein CASSPLQDSQDTQYF. The chain carries TRBV18 and TRBJ2-3, with D tentatively TRBD1 (5 bases). In germline, CDR1 is KGHSH, CDR2 LQKENI. The CDR3 runs 15 residues. V lost 3 bases to trimming and J lost 5 bases, with 15 bases between them.

The chain recombines TRBV5-1 with TRBJ2-1; TRBD1 might be the D (6 bases). V was clipped by 4 bases and J by 4 bases, with 24 bases between them. Looked up from germline, CDR1 is SGHRS and CDR2 is YFSETQ. The CDR3 totals 18 residues. The CDR3 spells CASSAQALVLTGYNEQFF. The DNA for the CDR3 is TGCGCCAGCAGCGCGCAGGCCCTGGTCCTGACAGGATACAATGAGCAGTTCTTC.

This clone was seen a few times. J is TRBJ2-5 and V is TRBV7-9; 10 positions agree with TRBD1. V trimming: 6 bases; J trimming: 4 bases; junction bases outside the gene matches: 8. Germline CDR1 reads SEHNR; CDR2 reads FQNEAQ (reference sequence). The CDR3 spans 15 residues. The CDR3 reads CASSSGTGARETQYF. The CDR3 DNA is TGTGCCAGCAGTTCCGGGACAGGGGCGCGAGAGACCCAGTACTTC.

The chain employs TRBV5-1 and TRBJ1-4; D not certain. The CDR3 totals 14 residues. The V gene's germline CDR1 is SGHRS and CDR2 YFSETQ. Trimming stripped 4 bases from V and 5 bases from J, with 12 bases between. The CDR3 loop reads CASSPGELNEKLFF. The CDR3 DNA reads as TGCGCCAGCAGCCCCGGAGAACTCAATGAAAAACTGTTTTTT.

CDR3 sequence reads: CASSRLGTSLSPGELFF. The CDR3 DNA reads as TGTGCCAGCAGCCGTCTCGGGACTAGCCTTTCCCCCGGGGAGCTGTTTTTT. The chain employs TRBV7-9 and TRBJ2-2, with 9 bases identical to TRBD2. The germline V gene has CDR1 SEHNR and CDR2 FQNEAQ (reference sequence). CDR3 size: 17 residues. After removal of 5 bases from V and 6 bases from J, the junction contained 13 bases not matched to a gene.

The J gene is TRBJ1-1, the V gene TRBV10-3, with D possibly being TRBD1 (6 bases). CDR3 size: 12 residues. V was pared by 2 bases and J by 10 bases, with 11 bases between. Germline V lookup: CDR1 ENHRY, CDR2 SYGVKD. The CDR3 DNA reads TGTGCCATCAGTGAGACAGGGACCGGAGCTTTCTTT. Protein: CAISETGTGAFF.